In this sample, the clone carrying this T cell receptor beta chain turned up a few times. This sample is part of a study of cytomegalovirus exposure and HLA in healthy donors. The PCR ran on 60 Vbeta and 13 Jbeta primers. The method was immunoSEQ multiplex PCR; TCRdb's version includes in-frame clones alone and lacks a portion of them. Of tens of thousands of clones listed, roughly 75% are singletons. Germline values: CDR1 PRHDT, CDR2 FYEKMQ (reference sequence). The germline V and J ends were trimmed by 5 bases and 4 bases, with 19 bases remaining between them. This CDR3 has 16 residues. The chain recombines TRBV13 with TRBJ2-3; D possibly corresponds to TRBD2 (6 bases). This receptor was identified in a woman aged 25 to 39 in good health and CMV-seropositive. The sample consisted of PBMCs. CDR3 region: CASSPGTSRHSDTQYF. For the CDR3, the DNA is TGTGCCAGCAGCCCAGGGACTTCCCGTCATTCAGATACGCAGTATTTT.